Following are 3 T cell receptor beta chains from one sample sequenced in a study of cytomegalovirus exposure and HLA in healthy donors. The PCR made use of 60 Vbeta and 13 Jbeta primers. Here immunoSEQ multiplex PCR was the method, and the copy in TCRdb shows in-frame clones only, minus some. Of 150,000 to 200,000 clones in the sample, approximately 72% are singletons; the top ten hold less than 1.5%. Sequences were obtained from PBMCs. The receptor set was obtained from a man aged 50-60 years in good health and CMV-seronegative.

The V gene is TRBV27, the J gene TRBJ2-2; D is possibly TRBD2 (6 bases). Germline loops: CDR1 MNHEY, CDR2 SMNVEV (reference sequence). CDR3 size: 14 residues. V dropped 6 bases and J dropped 4 bases, with 12 bases sitting between them. The CDR3 protein is CASRAQGLTGELFF. The CDR3 DNA is TGTGCCAGCAGAGCTCAGGGACTCACCGGGGAGCTGTTTTTT.

This clone was detected only a few times. The chain has TRBV6-5 and TRBJ2-3; 11 nucleotides match TRBD1. Trimming cost V 6 bases and J 5 bases; bases outside gene matches: 4. CDR1 MNHEY and CDR2 SVGAGI come from the germline V gene. The CDR3 is 14 amino acids. The CDR3 region has the DNA TGTGCCAGCAGGCGGACAGGGGGCAGAGATACGCAGTATTTT. Encoded protein: CASRRTGGRDTQYF.

The chain uses TRBV27 and TRBJ2-5; 11 nucleotides agree with TRBD1. Germline CDR1 and CDR2: MNHEY and SMNVEV (reference sequence). This CDR3 region has 16 residues. The V segment lost 3 bases and the J segment 4 bases; nucleotides outside the gene matches: 7. The chain's CDR3 is CASSLYGQGAGETQYF. The CDR3 region has the DNA TGTGCCAGCAGTTTGTACGGACAGGGGGCGGGAGAGACCCAGTACTTC.